This T cell receptor (beta chain) was retrieved from a study of blood T cell repertoires in COVID-19. Turning to the study itself: PBMCs, B-cell-depleted T cells, or T cells provided the cDNA or gDNA that made up the material.

Trimming removed 1 base at V and 5 bases at J, with 6 bases between. Germline lookup yields CDR1 LGHDT and CDR2 YNNKEL (reference sequence). The CDR3 is 13 amino acids. Authors' data handling: Estimates of nucleated cell counts were drawn from the amplification of reference gene primers. Produced via immunoSEQ multiplex PCR; TCRdb's table is partial and in-frame only. The DNA gave D and trimming, while V, J and clone size come from that table. The table includes around 400,000 clones, around 87% detected once. This clone was seen only a few times. Distinct nucleotide sequences in the sample also encode this CDR3.

The V and J genes are TRBV3-1 (or the pseudogene TRBV3-2) and TRBJ1-5, with a weak D call TRBD1 (6 bases). This receptor was obtained from a woman aged 60-75 years with COVID-19, enrolled during active disease. Sequencing was performed on peripheral blood. The CDR3 protein is CASSQAGDQPQHF. The CDR3 coding sequence is TGTGCCAGCAGCCAAGCAGGGGATCAGCCCCAGCATTTT.